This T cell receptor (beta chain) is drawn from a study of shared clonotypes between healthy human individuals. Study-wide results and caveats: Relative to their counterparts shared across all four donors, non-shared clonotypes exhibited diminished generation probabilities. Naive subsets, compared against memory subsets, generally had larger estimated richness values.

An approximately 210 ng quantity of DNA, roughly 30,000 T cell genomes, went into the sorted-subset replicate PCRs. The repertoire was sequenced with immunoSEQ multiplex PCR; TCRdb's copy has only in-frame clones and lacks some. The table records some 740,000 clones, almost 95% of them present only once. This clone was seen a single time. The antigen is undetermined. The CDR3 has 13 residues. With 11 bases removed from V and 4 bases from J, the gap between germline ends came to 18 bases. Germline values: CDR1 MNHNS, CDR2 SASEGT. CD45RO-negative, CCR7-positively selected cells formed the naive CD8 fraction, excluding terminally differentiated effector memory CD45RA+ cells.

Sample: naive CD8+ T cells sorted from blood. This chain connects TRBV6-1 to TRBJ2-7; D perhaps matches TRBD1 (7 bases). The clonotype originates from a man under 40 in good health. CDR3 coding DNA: TGTGCCGGCGGGACAGCATTATTGTACGAGCAGTACTTC. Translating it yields CAGGTALLYEQYF.